Shown below are 31 T cell receptor beta chains from a single sample sequenced in a study of T-cell memory formation after mild COVID-19. Via MiXCR, TCRdb re-called the 5' RACE reads, giving one row per CDR3 protein. Here the sample spans 470,000 or so distinct CDR3 sequences, 20% being singletons. Sequencing was performed on PBMCs or a T cell subset sorted from them (not recorded which). Receptors originate from an adult woman who had mild COVID-19 (a few samples of this study predate the infection). Cell type and time point are not known.

The CDR3 sequence is CASSLTSETQYF. The CDR3 DNA sequence: TGCGCCAGCAGCTTGACAAGCGAGACCCAGTACTTC. The V gene is TRBV5-1, the J gene TRBJ2-5, with D hard to call. CDR3 length: 12 amino acids. The germline V gene encodes CDR1 SGHRS and CDR2 YFSETQ. Trimming took 1 base from V and 5 from J, leaving 6 bases between them.

The chain is built from TRBV5-1 and TRBJ2-3, with D tentatively TRBD1 or TRBD2 (5 bases each). With 0 bases removed from V and 0 bases from J, the gap between germline ends came to 8 bases. CDR3 size: 15 residues. Germline V gene data show CDR1 as SGHRS and CDR2 as YFSETQ. This CDR3 reads CASSLGWDSTDTQYF. CDR3 coding DNA: TGCGCCAGCAGCTTGGGTTGGGACAGCACAGATACGCAGTATTTT.

This clonotype was counted between two and nine times. The genes are TRBV7-2 and TRBJ2-1, with 9 positions matching TRBD1. This CDR3 has 16 residues. CDR1 is SGHTA and CDR2 is FQGNSA in the germline V gene. With 1 base clipped from V and 4 bases from J, the junction kept 5 bases outside the gene matches. This chain's CDR3 is CASSLGGTGSYNEQFF. CDR3 bases: TGTGCCAGCAGCTTAGGCGGGACAGGGAGTTACAATGAGCAGTTCTTC.

This clonotype was picked up a small number of times. J is TRBJ2-5 and V is TRBV20-1; no clear D. The CDR3 is 13 amino acids. Germline CDR1 and CDR2: DFQATT and SNEGSKA (reference sequence). With 3 bases removed from V and 4 bases from J, the gap between germline ends came to 12 bases. As DNA, the CDR3 is TGCAGTGCTAGGGGTCCCGACCGAGAGACCCAGTACTTC. It specifies CSARGPDRETQYF.

The chain has TRBV18 and TRBJ2-7; D is perhaps TRBD1 or TRBD2 (5 bases each). This CDR3 region has 13 residues. Trimming pared 2 bases from V and 4 bases from J, leaving 9 bases between. CDR1 KGHSH and CDR2 LQKENI come from the germline V gene. The CDR3 sequence: CASSPGGEYEQYF. Written as DNA, the CDR3 is TGTGCCAGCTCACCAGGGGGAGAGTACGAGCAGTACTTC.

This clonotype was detected only a few times. The chain combines TRBV7-6 with TRBJ2-2; D not certain. Germline V lookup: CDR1 SGHVS, CDR2 FNYEAQ. The germline V and J ends were trimmed by 2 bases and 5 bases, with 9 bases remaining between them. The CDR3 loop spans 14 amino acids. The chain's CDR3 is CASSLWAATGELFF. The CDR3, as DNA: TGTGCCAGCAGCTTATGGGCGGCTACCGGGGAGCTGTTTTTT.

Only a few counts were recorded for this clonotype. The chain links TRBV14 to TRBJ2-5; 10 bases line up with TRBD1. The CDR3 runs 16 residues. Germline loops: CDR1 SGHDN, CDR2 FVKESK. V shed 2 bases, J shed 1 base, and the junction held 4 bases outside the gene matches. CDR3 amino acids: CASSQLTGGFQETQYF. The DNA of the CDR3 is TGTGCCAGCAGCCAATTGACAGGGGGCTTCCAAGAGACCCAGTACTTC.

This clonotype was seen a handful of times. This rearrangement joins TRBV6-2 or TRBV6-3 to TRBJ2-2; 7 bases are shared with TRBD1. CDR1 and CDR2 (germline): MNHEY, SVGEGT. The CDR3 runs 15 residues. V trimming: 7 bases; J trimming: 7 bases; junction bases outside the gene matches: 12. The CDR3 DNA follows: TGTGCCAGCAACCTTAGACAGGGACGAGGCGGGGAGCTGTTTTTT. Its protein product is CASNLRQGRGGELFF.

The chain carries TRBV18 and TRBJ1-4, with a weak D call TRBD1 (5 bases). The V end lost 0 bases, the J end lost 3 bases, and 14 bases lay between the germline ends. CDR1 is KGHSH, CDR2 LQKENI, per germline. This CDR3 has 17 amino acids. For the CDR3, the DNA is TGTGCCAGCTCACCACCGATGAGTGGGGCCGCTAATGAAAAACTGTTTTTT. Amino acids: CASSPPMSGAANEKLFF.

The chain uses TRBV12-3 or TRBV12-4 and TRBJ2-1; D is unresolved. The CDR3 is 15 amino acids. Trimming removed 5 bases from V and 4 bases from J, with 15 bases in between. The CDR3 spells CASSPEESPYNEQFF. The CDR3 DNA follows: TGTGCCAGCAGTCCCGAGGAGTCCCCATACAATGAGCAGTTCTTC.

CDR3 amino acids: CASRGYGELFF. CDR3 sequence (DNA): TGTGCCAGCAGGGGGTACGGGGAGCTGTTTTTT. The chain couples TRBV6-5 to TRBJ2-2; the D is unclear. V lost 6 bases, J lost 7 bases, and 6 bases lay in between. CDR1 MNHEY and CDR2 SVGAGI come from the germline V gene. The CDR3 has 11 residues.

The chain recombines TRBV4-3 with TRBJ2-1; 12 bases align to TRBD2. The germline V gene encodes CDR1 LGHNA and CDR2 YSLEER. The CDR3 spans 16 residues. With V trimmed by 5 bases and J by 6 bases, 8 bases remained unmatched. As DNA, the CDR3 is TGCGCCAGCAGCTCTCGGACTAGCGGGGAAACCAATGAGCAGTTCTTC. Translated, it gives CASSSRTSGETNEQFF.

This clonotype was detected only a few times. This chain uses TRBV13 with TRBJ2-2; D unresolved. The V end lost 3 bases, the J end lost 1 base, and 12 bases lay between the germline ends. Germline CDR1 PRHDT, CDR2 FYEKMQ (reference sequence). The CDR3 covers 16 residues. This chain's CDR3 is CASSFEPTLNTGELFF. CDR3 in DNA: TGTGCCAGCAGCTTTGAACCGACCCTGAACACCGGGGAGCTGTTTTTT.

At least ten counts were recorded for this clonotype. This chain joins TRBV12-3 or TRBV12-4 and TRBJ1-1, with a weak D call TRBD1 (5 bases). This CDR3 spans 17 amino acids. With 2 bases removed from V and 0 bases from J, the gap between germline ends came to 16 bases. The CDR3 loop reads CASSLLGALGVNTEAFF. CDR3 coding DNA: TGTGCCAGCAGTTTACTTGGTGCCCTGGGGGTGAACACTGAAGCTTTCTTT.

V gene TRBV3-1 combines with J gene TRBJ1-5, with D tentatively TRBD1 (6 bases). The V gene lost 2 bases and the J gene lost 2 bases, with 7 bases spanning the gap. CDR1 and CDR2 from the germline V gene are LGHDT and YNNKEL (reference sequence). This CDR3 region has 14 residues. The CDR3 sequence is CASSQSGGNQPQHF. The CDR3 DNA sequence: TGTGCCAGCAGCCAATCAGGGGGCAATCAGCCCCAGCATTTT.

This sequence joins TRBV12-3 or TRBV12-4 and TRBJ2-2, with 7 positions matching TRBD2. Germline trimming cut 4 bases from V and 5 bases from J; bases unmatched to any gene: 10. The CDR3 has 16 residues. CDR3 in amino acids: CASSSPRTRGTGELFF. As DNA, the CDR3 is TGTGCCAGCAGTTCCCCCAGGACTAGAGGGACCGGGGAGCTGTTTTTT.

This chain joins TRBV5-1 and TRBJ1-6; D gene ambiguous. The CDR3 has 13 residues. Germline V gene data show CDR1 as SGHRS and CDR2 as YFSETQ. V was shortened by 4 bases and J by 8 bases, with 10 bases between the two germline ends. The CDR3 DNA follows: TGCGCCAGCAGCCTGACCCCATATTCACCCCTCCACTTT. This translates into CASSLTPYSPLHF.

This clonotype was seen only a few times. The V and J genes are TRBV9 and TRBJ2-3, with D hard to call. CDR3 size: 15 residues. Looked up from germline, CDR1 is SGDLS and CDR2 is YYNGEE. V was cut by 3 bases and J by 0 bases, with 11 bases left in between. The CDR3 spells CASSEVGSSTDTQYF. The CDR3, as DNA: TGTGCCAGCAGCGAGGTTGGGTCAAGCACAGATACGCAGTATTTT.

The chain joins TRBV11-2 to TRBJ2-7, with 7 bases that match TRBD1. The CDR3 runs to 15 residues. Germline V gene data show CDR1 as SGHAT and CDR2 as FQNNGV. Trimming removed 0 bases from V and 7 bases from J; junction bases left unmatched: 9. The CDR3 sequence: CASSLDPLTGYEQYF. The CDR3 DNA reads TGTGCCAGCAGCTTAGACCCATTGACAGGGTATGAGCAGTACTTC.

This clonotype occurred once. The chain joins TRBV3-1 to TRBJ2-1, with 10 bases lining up with TRBD2. J gave up 8 bases and V 3 bases, and 10 bases lay outside the gene matches. The length of the CDR3 is 16 residues. Germline V lookup: CDR1 LGHDT, CDR2 YNNKEL (reference sequence). The CDR3 coding sequence is TGTGCCAGCAGCCAGTTAGCGGGGGGTATTAAGGATGAGCAGTTCTTC. It encodes CASSQLAGGIKDEQFF.

This clonotype occurred a few times. This chain joins TRBV20-1 and TRBJ2-7; the D gene is possibly TRBD1 (6 bases). With 5 bases removed from V and 3 bases from J, the gap between germline ends came to 11 bases. The CDR3 totals 12 residues. Germline V CDR1 and CDR2: DFQATT, SNEGSKA (reference sequence). The CDR3 DNA sequence: TGCAGTGCTCACACAGGGAACTACGAGCAGTACTTC. Amino acids: CSAHTGNYEQYF.

This chain uses TRBV5-1 with TRBJ2-7, with a possible D match to TRBD1 (6 bases). The CDR3 contains 16 residues. Trimming pared 0 bases from V and 0 bases from J, leaving 13 bases between. In germline, CDR1 is SGHRS, CDR2 YFSETQ. In DNA form, the CDR3 reads TGCGCCAGCAGCTTGGCCCAAGGGGGTAGCTCCTACGAGCAGTACTTC. It codes for CASSLAQGGSSYEQYF.

This clonotype was seen a few times. The gene calls are TRBV27 and TRBJ2-1, with 9 bases aligning to TRBD1. Germline V CDR1 and CDR2: MNHEY, SMNVEV (reference sequence). The CDR3 contains 18 residues. V shed 3 bases, J shed 1 base, and the junction held 10 bases outside the gene matches. This CDR3 reads CASSFIGGGTGSYNEQFF. Written as DNA, the CDR3 is TGTGCCAGCAGTTTTATCGGGGGTGGGACAGGGTCCTACAATGAGCAGTTCTTC.

J is TRBJ2-4 and V is TRBV5-4; 8 bases align to TRBD2. Germline trimming cut 4 bases from V and 0 bases from J; bases unmatched to any gene: 6. The CDR3 spans 16 residues. Germline assignment: CDR1 SGHNT and CDR2 YYREEE (reference sequence). The CDR3 here is CASSPTSGLAKNIQYF. CDR3 nucleotides: TGTGCCAGCAGCCCAACTAGCGGACTAGCCAAAAACATTCAGTACTTC.

The rearrangement links TRBV6-2 or TRBV6-3 to TRBJ2-5, with D maybe TRBD1 (5 bases). Germline values: CDR1 MNHEY, CDR2 SVGEGT. Trimming left V 0 bases short and J 1 base short, with 9 bases between. The CDR3 runs 15 residues. In nucleotides, the CDR3 is TGTGCCAGCAGTTACTCGACAGCGTTCCAAGAGACCCAGTACTTC. Translated, it gives CASSYSTAFQETQYF.

The chain has TRBV27 and TRBJ2-1, with TRBD1 as a possible D gene (5 bases). CDR3 size: 17 residues. V lost 6 bases and J 2 bases, leaving 20 bases between the germline ends. Per the germline V gene, CDR1 is MNHEY and CDR2 is SMNVEV (reference sequence). The CDR3, as DNA: TGTGCCAGCAGCTCGATAGTAGGGGCAGGGACCTACAATGAGCAGTTCTTC. Translation: CASSSIVGAGTYNEQFF.

This chain joins TRBV2 and TRBJ2-1, with D possibly being TRBD2 (6 bases). The CDR3 consists of 12 residues. V lost 4 bases and J 15 bases, leaving 16 bases between the germline ends. Germline CDR1 and CDR2: SNHLY and FYNNEI. The CDR3 spells CASSGLANSAFF. The CDR3 coding sequence is TGTGCCAGCAGTGGCCTAGCGAATAGTGCGTTCTTC.

V gene TRBV5-1 combines with J gene TRBJ2-5, with D maybe TRBD2 (6 bases). The V end was cut by 3 bases, the J end by 4 bases, with 13 bases between. Germline-derived CDR1 and CDR2 are SGHRS and YFSETQ. The CDR3 runs 14 residues. The CDR3 sequence: CASSSGVSGETQYF. The CDR3 DNA follows: TGCGCCAGCAGCTCGGGGGTATCGGGAGAGACCCAGTACTTC.

The table lists this clonotype with a few counts. The gene calls are TRBV7-8 and TRBJ2-7, with D possibly being TRBD2 (5 bases). Trimming removed 5 bases from V and 5 bases from J, with 13 bases in between. CDR1 is SGHVS and CDR2 is FQNEAQ in the germline V gene. The CDR3 extends over 13 amino acids. The CDR3 loop is CASSPDSGHEQYF. CDR3 in DNA: TGTGCCAGCAGCCCGGACTCGGGCCACGAGCAGTACTTC.

This clonotype was observed a handful of times. The chain uses TRBV6-5 and TRBJ1-2, with D tentatively TRBD1 (5 bases). The CDR3 spans 13 residues. The V and J ends lost 7 bases and 7 bases respectively, with 16 bases between them. The germline CDR1 and CDR2 sequences are MNHEY and SVGAGI. The chain's CDR3 is CASTADGTRGYTF. In DNA, the CDR3 is TGTGCCAGCACCGCGGACGGGACGCGTGGCTACACCTTC.

V gene TRBV7-2 combines with J gene TRBJ2-7; D is undetermined. CDR1 is SGHTA and CDR2 is FQGNSA in the germline V gene. The CDR3 is made up of 15 amino acids. Trimming shortened V by 5 bases and J by 0 bases, and 14 bases separated the two germline ends. In DNA form, the CDR3 reads TGTGCCAGCAGCGTCGGTGCGGATTACTCCTACGAGCAGTACTTC. Translation: CASSVGADYSYEQYF.